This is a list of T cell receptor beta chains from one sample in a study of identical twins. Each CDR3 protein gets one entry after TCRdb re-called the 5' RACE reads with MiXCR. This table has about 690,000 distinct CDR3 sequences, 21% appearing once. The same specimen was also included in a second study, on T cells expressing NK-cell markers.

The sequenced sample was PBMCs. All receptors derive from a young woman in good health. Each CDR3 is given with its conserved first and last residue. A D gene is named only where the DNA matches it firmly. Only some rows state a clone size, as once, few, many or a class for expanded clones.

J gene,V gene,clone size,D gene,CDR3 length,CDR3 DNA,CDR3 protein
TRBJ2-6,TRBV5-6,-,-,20,TGTGCCATCAGCCGCGGGGTCTGGGGACGATTGTCTTCCGGGGCCAACGTCCTGACTTTC,CAISRGVWGRLSSGANVLTF
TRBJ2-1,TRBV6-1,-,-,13,TGTGCCAGCAGGGCCAGGGTGAGGAATGAGCAGTTCTTC,CASRARVRNEQFF
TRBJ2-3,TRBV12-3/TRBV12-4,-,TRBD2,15,TGTGCCAGCAATAGGGCCGCGGGGGGCACAGATACGCAGTATTTT,CASNRAAGGTDTQYF
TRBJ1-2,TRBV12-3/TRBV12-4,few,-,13,TGTGCCAGCAGTTCGCCTCACCACTATGGCTACACCTTC,CASSSPHHYGYTF
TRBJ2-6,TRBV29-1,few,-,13,TGCAGCGTAGGGGACGGTGGGGCCAACGTCCTGACTTTC,CSVGDGGANVLTF
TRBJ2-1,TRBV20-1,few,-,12,TGCAGTGCTAGTGTTAGCTGGAATGAGCAGTTCTTC,CSASVSWNEQFF
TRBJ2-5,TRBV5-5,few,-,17,TGTGCCAGCAGCTCTGGGCAACTGAGGGGCATACAAGAGACCCAGTACTTC,CASSSGQLRGIQETQYF
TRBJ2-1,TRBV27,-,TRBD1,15,TGTGCCAGCAGTTTAGGACAGGGGGGCCCCTATGAGCAGTTCTTC,CASSLGQGGPYEQFF
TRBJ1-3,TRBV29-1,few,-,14,TGCAGCGTTGCCCTACAGGAGGCTGGAAACACCATATATTTT,CSVALQEAGNTIYF
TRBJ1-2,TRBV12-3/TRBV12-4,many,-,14,TGTGCCAGCAGTTTGGGCAGACCTATGAACGGCTACACCTTC,CASSLGRPMNGYTF
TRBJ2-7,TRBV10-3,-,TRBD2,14,TGTGCCATCAGTGCAGGCGGGAGCTCCTACGAGCAGTACTTC,CAISAGGSSYEQYF
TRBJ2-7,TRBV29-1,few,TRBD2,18,TGCAGCGTCCGGTCTACAGGGACCCCTACTAGCGGGGTGTACGAGCAGTACTTC,CSVRSTGTPTSGVYEQYF
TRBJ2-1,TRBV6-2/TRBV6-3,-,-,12,TGTGCCAGCAGTACACGTAATCATGAGCAGTTCTTC,CASSTRNHEQFF
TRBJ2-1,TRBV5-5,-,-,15,TGTGCCAGCAGCAAAACTAGCCCCACCTACAATGAGCAGTTCTTC,CASSKTSPTYNEQFF
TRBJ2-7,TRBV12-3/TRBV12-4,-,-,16,TGTGCCAGCAGACTGGGGGGGGCATGGACAACCTACGAGCAGTACTTC,CASRLGGAWTTYEQYF
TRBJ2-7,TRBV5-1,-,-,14,TGCGCCAGCAGCTTGGCCGGGCAGGCCTACGAGCAGTACTTC,CASSLAGQAYEQYF
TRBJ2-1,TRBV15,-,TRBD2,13,TGTGCCACCACAGCGGGAGTAATCAATGAGCAGTTCTTC,CATTAGVINEQFF
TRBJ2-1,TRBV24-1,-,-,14,TGTGCCACCCGAGAGCGGCAACGCCCCAATGAGCAGTTCTTC,CATRERQRPNEQFF
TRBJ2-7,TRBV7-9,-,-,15,TGTGCCAGCAGCTTAGCGCTTGCAGACGCCTACGAGCAGTACTTC,CASSLALADAYEQYF
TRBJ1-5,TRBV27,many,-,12,TGTGCCATCGGGCCTAGCAATCAGCCCCAGCATTTT,CAIGPSNQPQHF
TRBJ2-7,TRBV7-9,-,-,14,TGTGCCAGCAGCTTAGGGGTCCGGGTCTACGAGCAGTACTTC,CASSLGVRVYEQYF
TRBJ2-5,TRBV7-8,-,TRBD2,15,TGTGCCAGCAGCTCGCCGGGACTAGGGGAAGAGACCCAGTACTTC,CASSSPGLGEETQYF
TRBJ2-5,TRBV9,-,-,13,TGTGCCAGCCGGGGGACAGACCAAGAGACCCAGTACTTC,CASRGTDQETQYF
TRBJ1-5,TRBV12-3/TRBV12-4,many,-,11,TGTGCCAGCAGCCCGGGGACTTCTTGGCATTTT,CASSPGTSWHF
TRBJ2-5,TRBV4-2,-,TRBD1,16,TGTGCCAGCAGCCAAGACCACTGGACAGGGGGGGAGACCCAGTACTTC,CASSQDHWTGGETQYF
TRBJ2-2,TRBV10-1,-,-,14,TGCGCCAGCAGGACGGATCCGAACACCGGGGAGCTGTTTTTT,CASRTDPNTGELFF
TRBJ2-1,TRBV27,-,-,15,TGTGCCAGCCTTGATAGCGCGAGGAGCTACAATGAGCAGTTCTTC,CASLDSARSYNEQFF
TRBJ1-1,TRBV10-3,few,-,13,TGTGCCATCAGTGAACAGGGGAACACTGAAGCTTTCTTT,CAISEQGNTEAFF
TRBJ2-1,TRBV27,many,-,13,TGTGCCAGCAGTTTATTTAGGGGGGTGGAGCAGTTCTTC,CASSLFRGVEQFF
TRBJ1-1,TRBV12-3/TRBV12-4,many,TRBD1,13,TGTGCCAGCAGTCCGGGACAGCTCACTGAAGCTTTCTTT,CASSPGQLTEAFF
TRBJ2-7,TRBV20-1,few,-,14,TGCAGTGCTGGACCCCGTACTAGCTCCTACGAGCAGTACTTC,CSAGPRTSSYEQYF
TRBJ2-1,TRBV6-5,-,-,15,TGTGCCAGCAGTTACGCGGGACCCCATTACAATGAGCAGTTCTTC,CASSYAGPHYNEQFF
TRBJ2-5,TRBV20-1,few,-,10,TGCAGTGTCATAAAAGAGACCCAGTACTTC,CSVIKETQYF
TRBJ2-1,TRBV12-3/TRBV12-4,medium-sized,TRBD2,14,TGTGCCAGCAGTTTTACTAGCGGGTACAATGAGCAGTTCTTC,CASSFTSGYNEQFF
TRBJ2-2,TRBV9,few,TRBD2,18,TGTGCCAGCAGCGTATCCCCCACTAGCGGGAGTGGAACCGGGGAGCTGTTTTTT,CASSVSPTSGSGTGELFF